This T cell receptor (beta chain) emerged from a study of blood T cell repertoires in COVID-19. Generated by immunoSEQ multiplex PCR, the TCRdb table keeps only in-frame clones and is missing some. Here the sample spans 35,000 to 40,000 clones, roughly 70% being singletons. CDR1 DFQATT and CDR2 SNEGSKA come from the germline V gene (reference sequence). The CDR3 runs to 11 residues. Material for sequencing was peripheral blood. The sequence was obtained from a man in his 70s with COVID-19, enrolled during active disease. The chain links TRBV20-1 to TRBJ2-3; D unresolved. For the CDR3, the DNA is TGCAGGGTGGTACTCGGGGATACGCAGTATTTT. Encoded protein: CRVVLGDTQYF.